This section outlines one T cell receptor beta chain sequence together with its context. What antigen it recognizes has not been identified. No base quality information exists; no much larger clone differs at one position. The sample is drawn from a study of T cell repertoires in cytomegalovirus infection (dated by TCRdb to about 2019). For context, the study as a whole: Because public TCR beta signatures pointed to carriage of CMV infection together with the matching HLA type, the HLA type of each donor mattered for the analysis.

What the work shows at the level of the full study, not this receptor alone: The ex vivo response was dominated by HLA-C-restricted CMV-specific TCR beta clonotypes, which also provided the single most frequent clonotype in two of eight donors. Cumulative frequency of public TCR beta family members discriminated carriers of CMV infection plus the relevant HLA type in this cohort and an independent approximately 370-donor cohort.

Based on the germline V gene, the CDR1 and CDR2 sequences are MDHEN and SYDVKM. After removal of 6 bases from V and 5 bases from J, the junction retains 11 bases not matched to a gene. From the cysteine up to the phenylalanine, the CDR3 has a length of 16 residues. The CDR3 DNA has 48 bases and is translated from base 1. Sequencer: Illumina HiSeq 1500. The raw public data were reprocessed by TCRdb itself: fastp quality trimming at Q25, MiXCR clonotype calling, in-frame beta chains only. Merged by CDR3 protein, the rows form single entries marked with the most common genes and DNA. The sample profile shows 740,000 or so distinct CDR3 sequences; about 40% of them were found once. The ten most abundant clones make up roughly 2.9% of the sample.

Specimen: PBMCs. Here the chain combines TRBV28 and TRBJ2-1, and 9 bases in between align with TRBD1. The receptor comes from a human donor in good health (CMV status not recorded). Some clones in this sample may be carry-over from other donors' samples. The nucleotide sequence reads TGTGCCAGCAGAGAACCGGGACAGGGTTTGGACAATGAGCAGTTCTTC. Its product reads: CASREPGQGLDNEQFF.